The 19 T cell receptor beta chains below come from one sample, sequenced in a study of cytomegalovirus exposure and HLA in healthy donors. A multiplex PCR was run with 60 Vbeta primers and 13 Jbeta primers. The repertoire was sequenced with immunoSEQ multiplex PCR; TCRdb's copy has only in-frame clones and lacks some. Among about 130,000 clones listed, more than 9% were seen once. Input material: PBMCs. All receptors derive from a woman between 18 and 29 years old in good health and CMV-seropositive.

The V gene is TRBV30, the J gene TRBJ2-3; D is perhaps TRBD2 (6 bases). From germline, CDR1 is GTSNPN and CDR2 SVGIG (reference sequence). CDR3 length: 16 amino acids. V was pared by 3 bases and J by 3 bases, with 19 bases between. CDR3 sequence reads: CAWSSPQRRATDTQYF. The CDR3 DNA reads TGTGCCTGGAGCTCCCCCCAGCGGAGGGCTACAGATACGCAGTATTTT.

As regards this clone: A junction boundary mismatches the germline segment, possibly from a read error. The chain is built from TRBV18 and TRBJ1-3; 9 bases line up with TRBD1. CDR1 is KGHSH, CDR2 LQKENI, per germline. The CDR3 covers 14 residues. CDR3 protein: CASSQGAFGNTIYF. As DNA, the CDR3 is TGTGCCAGTTCACAGGGGGCGTTTGGAAACACCATATATTTT.

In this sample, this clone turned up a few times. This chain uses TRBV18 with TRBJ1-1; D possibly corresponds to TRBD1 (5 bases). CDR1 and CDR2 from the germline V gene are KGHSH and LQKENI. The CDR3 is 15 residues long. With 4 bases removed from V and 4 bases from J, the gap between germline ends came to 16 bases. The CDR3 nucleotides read TGTGCCAGCTCACTTAGGGAGTACGGGGGCACTGAAGCTTTCTTT. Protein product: CASSLREYGGTEAFF.

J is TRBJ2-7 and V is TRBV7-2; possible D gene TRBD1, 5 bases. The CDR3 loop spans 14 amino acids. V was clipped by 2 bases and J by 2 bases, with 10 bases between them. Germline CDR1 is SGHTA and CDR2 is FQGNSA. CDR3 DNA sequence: TGTGCCAGCAGCTTATCGTCAGGGACCTACGAGCAGTACTTC. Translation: CASSLSSGTYEQYF.

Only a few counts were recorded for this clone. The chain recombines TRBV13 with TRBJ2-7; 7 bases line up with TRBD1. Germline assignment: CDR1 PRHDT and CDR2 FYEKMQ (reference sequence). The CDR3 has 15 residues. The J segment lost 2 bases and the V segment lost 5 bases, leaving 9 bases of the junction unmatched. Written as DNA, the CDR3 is TGTGCCAGCAGCCGCACCAGACAGGGAACCTACGAGCAGTACTTC. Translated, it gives CASSRTRQGTYEQYF.

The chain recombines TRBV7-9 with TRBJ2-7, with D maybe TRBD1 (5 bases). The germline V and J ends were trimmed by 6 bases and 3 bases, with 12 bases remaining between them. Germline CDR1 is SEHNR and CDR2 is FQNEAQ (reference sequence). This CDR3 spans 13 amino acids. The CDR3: CASSLDKNYEQYF. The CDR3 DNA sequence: TGTGCCAGCAGTTTGGACAAGAACTACGAGCAGTACTTC.

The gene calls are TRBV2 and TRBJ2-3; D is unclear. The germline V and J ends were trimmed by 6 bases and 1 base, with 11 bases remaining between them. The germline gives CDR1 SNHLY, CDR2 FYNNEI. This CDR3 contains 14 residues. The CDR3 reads CASSPPTGTDTQYF. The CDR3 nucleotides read TGTGCCAGCAGCCCTCCCACAGGCACAGATACGCAGTATTTT.

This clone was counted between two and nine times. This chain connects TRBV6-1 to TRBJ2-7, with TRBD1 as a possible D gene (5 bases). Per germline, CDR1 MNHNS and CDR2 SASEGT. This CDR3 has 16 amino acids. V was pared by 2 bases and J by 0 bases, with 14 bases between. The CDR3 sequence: CASSESSGQSSYEQYF. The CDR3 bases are TGTGCCAGCAGTGAAAGTTCAGGACAAAGCTCCTACGAGCAGTACTTC.

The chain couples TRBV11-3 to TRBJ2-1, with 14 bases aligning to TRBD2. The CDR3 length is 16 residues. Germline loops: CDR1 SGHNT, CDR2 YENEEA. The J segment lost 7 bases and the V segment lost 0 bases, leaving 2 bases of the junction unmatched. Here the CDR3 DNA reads TGTGCCAGCAGCTTAGATGGACTAGCGGGAGGAAATGAGCAGTTCTTC. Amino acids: CASSLDGLAGGNEQFF.

The chain's CDR3 is CAIKEIPTRDTQYF. The CDR3 DNA reads as TGTGCCATAAAAGAGATTCCAACGAGGGATACGCAGTATTTT. This rearrangement joins TRBV10-3 to TRBJ2-3, with no clear D. CDR3 length: 14 amino acids. Trimming cost V 9 bases and J 6 bases, with 19 bases left between them. Germline values: CDR1 ENHRY, CDR2 SYGVKD.

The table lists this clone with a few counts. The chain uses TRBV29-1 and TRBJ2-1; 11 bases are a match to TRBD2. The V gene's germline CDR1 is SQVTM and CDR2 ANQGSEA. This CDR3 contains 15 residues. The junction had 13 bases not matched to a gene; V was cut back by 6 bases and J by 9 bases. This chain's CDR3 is CSVGVSGRAWGEQFF. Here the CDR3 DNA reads TGCAGCGTCGGGGTTAGCGGGAGGGCCTGGGGTGAGCAGTTCTTC.

The CDR3 DNA reads as TGTGCCATCAGTACCCCCGGGAAGGGCAAAGCTTTCTTT. Translated, it gives CAISTPGKGKAFF. This sequence joins TRBV10-3 and TRBJ1-1; D is undetermined. Germline assignment: CDR1 ENHRY and CDR2 SYGVKD. With 5 bases removed from V and 9 bases from J, the gap between germline ends came to 16 bases. This CDR3 region has 13 residues.

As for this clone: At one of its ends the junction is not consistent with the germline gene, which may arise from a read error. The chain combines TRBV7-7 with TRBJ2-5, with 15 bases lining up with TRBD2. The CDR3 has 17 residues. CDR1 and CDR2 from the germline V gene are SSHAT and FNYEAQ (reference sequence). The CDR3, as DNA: TGTGCTAGCAGCTTAACCAGGACTAGCGGGAGGGGGGAGACCCAGTACTTC. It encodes CASSLTRTSGRGETQYF.

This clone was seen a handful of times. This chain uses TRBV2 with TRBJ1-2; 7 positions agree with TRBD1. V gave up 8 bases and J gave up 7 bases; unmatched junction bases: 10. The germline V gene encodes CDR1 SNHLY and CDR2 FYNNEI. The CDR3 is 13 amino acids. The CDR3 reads CASSTQGVIGYTF. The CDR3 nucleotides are TGTGCCAGCTCTACCCAGGGGGTAATTGGCTACACCTTC. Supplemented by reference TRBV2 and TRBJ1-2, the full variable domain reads EPEVTQTPSHQVTQMGQEVILRCVPISNHLYFYWYRQILGQKVEFLVSFYNNEISEKSEIFDDQFSVERPDGSNFTLKIRSTKLEDSAMYFCASSTQGVIGYTFGSGTRLTVV.

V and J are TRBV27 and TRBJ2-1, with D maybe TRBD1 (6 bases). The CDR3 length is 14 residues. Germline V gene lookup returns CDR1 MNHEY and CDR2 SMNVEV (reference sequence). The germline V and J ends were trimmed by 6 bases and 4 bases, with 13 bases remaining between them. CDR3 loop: CASSSLDSYNEQFF. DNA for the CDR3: TGTGCCAGCAGCAGCCTGGACAGTTACAATGAGCAGTTCTTC.

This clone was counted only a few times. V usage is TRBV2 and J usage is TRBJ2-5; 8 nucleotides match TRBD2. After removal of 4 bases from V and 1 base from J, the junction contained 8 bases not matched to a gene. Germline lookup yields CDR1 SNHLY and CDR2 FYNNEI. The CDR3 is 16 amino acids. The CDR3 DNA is TGTGCCAGCAGTGTAGGGAGCGGGAGTTTCCAAGAGACCCAGTACTTC. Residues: CASSVGSGSFQETQYF.

CDR3 in DNA: TGTGCCAGCAGCCCCCCAGGGGGGCTGATCGGTGGCTACACCTTC. Its translation is CASSPPGGLIGGYTF. The genes are TRBV9 and TRBJ1-2; 7 bases align to TRBD1. The CDR3 loop spans 15 amino acids. Germline values: CDR1 SGDLS, CDR2 YYNGEE. J lost 7 bases, V lost 4 bases, and 13 bases had no gene match.

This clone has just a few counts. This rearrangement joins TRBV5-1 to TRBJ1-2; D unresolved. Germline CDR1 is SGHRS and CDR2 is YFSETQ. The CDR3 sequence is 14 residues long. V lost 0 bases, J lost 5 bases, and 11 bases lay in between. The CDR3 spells CASSLGSAAYGYTF. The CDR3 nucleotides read TGCGCCAGCAGCTTGGGGTCGGCGGCGTATGGCTACACCTTC.

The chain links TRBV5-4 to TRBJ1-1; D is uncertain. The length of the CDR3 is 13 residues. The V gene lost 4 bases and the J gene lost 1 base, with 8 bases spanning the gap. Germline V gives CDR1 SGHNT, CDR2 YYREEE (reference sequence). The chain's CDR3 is CASSPSGNTEAFF. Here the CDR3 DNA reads TGTGCCAGCAGCCCTAGCGGGAACACTGAAGCTTTCTTT.